This is a list of T cell receptor beta chains from one sample in a study of beta chain features in type 1 diabetes. Assay: immunoSEQ multiplex PCR; the TCRdb copy retains only in-frame clones and omits some. The sample holds roughly 100,000 clones, 25% to 35% seen once. Sequencing was performed on central memory CD4+ T cells from blood. The receptor set was obtained from a woman aged 18-29 years with type 1 diabetes. CDR3s include the opening cysteine and the closing phenylalanine or tryptophan. Each record gives: CDR3 DNA, CDR3 protein, V gene, D gene, clone size, J gene. D genes are given only for firm matches. Clone size is shown for a subset of rows, as once, few, many or a class of expanded clone.

cdr3_nt: TGTGCCAGCAGCCCCGGACAGGGAGCTGAAAAACTGTTTTTT; cdr3_aa: CASSPGQGAEKLFF; v_call: TRBV7-2; d_call: TRBD1; clone_size: few; j_call: TRBJ1-4
cdr3_nt: TGTGCCAGCAGTCAGGGGGACTCCTACGAGCAGTACTTC; cdr3_aa: CASSQGDSYEQYF; v_call: TRBV28; d_call: TRBD1; clone_size: NA; j_call: TRBJ2-7
cdr3_nt: TGTGCCAGCAGCTTAGATCGCGCTTCTGGCTACACCTTC; cdr3_aa: CASSLDRASGYTF; v_call: TRBV7-8; d_call: NA; clone_size: few; j_call: TRBJ1-2
cdr3_nt: TGTGCCAGCAGTTTGACAGGTTATGGCTACACCTTC; cdr3_aa: CASSLTGYGYTF; v_call: TRBV28; d_call: NA; clone_size: NA; j_call: TRBJ1-2
cdr3_nt: TGTGCCATCAGTGAGTCTGCCGGGACAGGGACGGAGACCCAGTACTTC; cdr3_aa: CAISESAGTGTETQYF; v_call: TRBV10-3; d_call: TRBD1; clone_size: NA; j_call: TRBJ2-5
cdr3_nt: TGTGCCAGCAGTCCAGGCTATGGCTACACCTTC; cdr3_aa: CASSPGYGYTF; v_call: TRBV28; d_call: NA; clone_size: few; j_call: TRBJ1-2
cdr3_nt: TGCGCCAGCAGCTTACAGACAGGGTCCCACGAGCAGTACTTC; cdr3_aa: CASSLQTGSHEQYF; v_call: TRBV5-1; d_call: TRBD1; clone_size: few; j_call: TRBJ2-7
cdr3_nt: TGCAGTGCTAAACAGGAGACCCAGTACTTC; cdr3_aa: CSAKQETQYF; v_call: TRBV20-1; d_call: NA; clone_size: NA; j_call: TRBJ2-5
cdr3_nt: TGTGCCAGCAGGAGGGAGGTCAATCAGCCCCAGCATTTT; cdr3_aa: CASRREVNQPQHF; v_call: TRBV2; d_call: NA; clone_size: few; j_call: TRBJ1-5
cdr3_nt: TGTGCCAGCAGTGGCGAGACAGGGACTACGCAGTATTTT; cdr3_aa: CASSGETGTTQYF; v_call: TRBV2; d_call: TRBD1; clone_size: NA; j_call: TRBJ2-3
cdr3_nt: TGCGCCAGCAGCCATTCTCTAGCGGGAGATGGGGAGCTGTTTTTT; cdr3_aa: CASSHSLAGDGELFF; v_call: TRBV5-1; d_call: TRBD2; clone_size: NA; j_call: TRBJ2-2
cdr3_nt: TGTGCCAGCAGCTTACGTACTAACACTGAAGCTTTCTTT; cdr3_aa: CASSLRTNTEAFF; v_call: TRBV11-2; d_call: NA; clone_size: NA; j_call: TRBJ1-1
cdr3_nt: TGCGCCAGCCGGGGTATCGGGGACACCATATATTTT; cdr3_aa: CASRGIGDTIYF; v_call: TRBV5-1; d_call: NA; clone_size: NA; j_call: TRBJ1-3
cdr3_nt: TGTGCCAGCAGTGAACCCCGGGTAGCCGACACCGGGGAGCTGTTTTTT; cdr3_aa: CASSEPRVADTGELFF; v_call: TRBV25-1; d_call: NA; clone_size: NA; j_call: TRBJ2-2
cdr3_nt: TGTGCCAGCAGTGGGGGACTTAGCACAGATACGCAGTATTTT; cdr3_aa: CASSGGLSTDTQYF; v_call: TRBV2; d_call: NA; clone_size: NA; j_call: TRBJ2-3
cdr3_nt: TGTGCCAGCAGCTACAATCAGCCCCAGCATTTT; cdr3_aa: CASSYNQPQHF; v_call: TRBV28; d_call: NA; clone_size: NA; j_call: TRBJ1-5
cdr3_nt: TGCGCCAGCAGCCCCAGGGGGCTCGGCACTGAAGCTTTCTTT; cdr3_aa: CASSPRGLGTEAFF; v_call: TRBV5-1; d_call: TRBD1; clone_size: NA; j_call: TRBJ1-1
cdr3_nt: TGCGCCAGCAGCCTTTCCCTAGCGGGCACAGATACGCAGTATTTT; cdr3_aa: CASSLSLAGTDTQYF; v_call: TRBV4-3; d_call: TRBD2; clone_size: NA; j_call: TRBJ2-3
cdr3_nt: TGTGCCAGCACCTACCTAGCGGGAAGCACCTACAATGAGCAGTTCTTC; cdr3_aa: CASTYLAGSTYNEQFF; v_call: TRBV28; d_call: TRBD2; clone_size: NA; j_call: TRBJ2-1
cdr3_nt: TGTGCCAGCAGCCCTGACAGCCACTATGGCTACACCTTC; cdr3_aa: CASSPDSHYGYTF; v_call: TRBV9; d_call: NA; clone_size: NA; j_call: TRBJ1-2
cdr3_nt: TGTGCCTTGATTTCAGGGGCCGCCGGGGATGGCTACACCTTC; cdr3_aa: CALISGAAGDGYTF; v_call: TRBV30; d_call: NA; clone_size: few; j_call: TRBJ1-2
cdr3_nt: TGTGCCAGCAGTTACGGCAGGGTGGACTACAATGAGCAGTTCTTC; cdr3_aa: CASSYGRVDYNEQFF; v_call: TRBV6-5; d_call: NA; clone_size: few; j_call: TRBJ2-1
cdr3_nt: TGCAGCGTTGCCGGGGGTGGAGAGACCCAGTACTTC; cdr3_aa: CSVAGGGETQYF; v_call: TRBV29-1; d_call: NA; clone_size: many; j_call: TRBJ2-5
cdr3_nt: TGTGCCAGCAGCTTAGGCGTCAGCGGAAGCTCTGGAAACACCATATATTTT; cdr3_aa: CASSLGVSGSSGNTIYF; v_call: TRBV7-8; d_call: NA; clone_size: few; j_call: TRBJ1-3